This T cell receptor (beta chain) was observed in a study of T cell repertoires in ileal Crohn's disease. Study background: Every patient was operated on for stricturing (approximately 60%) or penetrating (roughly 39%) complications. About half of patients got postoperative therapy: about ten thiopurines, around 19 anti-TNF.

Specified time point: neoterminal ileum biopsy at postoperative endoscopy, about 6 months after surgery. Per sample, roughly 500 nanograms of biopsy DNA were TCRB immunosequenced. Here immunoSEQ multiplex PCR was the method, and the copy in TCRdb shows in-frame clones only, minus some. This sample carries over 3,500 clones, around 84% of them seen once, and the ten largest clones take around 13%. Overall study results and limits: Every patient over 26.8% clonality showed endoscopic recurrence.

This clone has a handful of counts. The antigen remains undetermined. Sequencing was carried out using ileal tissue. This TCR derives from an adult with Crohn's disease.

Written as DNA, the CDR3 is TGTGCCAGCAGCGTAGCGGGCGGGGGCTGGGAGACCCAGTACTTC. Translated, it gives CASSVAGGGWETQYF. V is TRBV9 and J is TRBJ2-5, with D perhaps matching TRBD2 (7 bases). V was shortened by 0 bases and J by 5 bases, with 14 bases between the two germline ends. CDR1 is SGDLS, CDR2 YYNGEE, per germline. The CDR3 loop spans 15 amino acids.